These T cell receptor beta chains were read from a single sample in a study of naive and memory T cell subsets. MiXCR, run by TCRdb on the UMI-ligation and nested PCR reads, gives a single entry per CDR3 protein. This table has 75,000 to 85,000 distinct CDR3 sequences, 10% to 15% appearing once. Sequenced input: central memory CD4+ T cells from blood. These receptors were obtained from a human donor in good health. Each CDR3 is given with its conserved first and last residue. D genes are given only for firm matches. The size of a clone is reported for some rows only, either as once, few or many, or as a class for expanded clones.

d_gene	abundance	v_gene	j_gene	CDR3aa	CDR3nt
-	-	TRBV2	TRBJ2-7	CASRTGPYEQYF	TGTGCCAGCAGGACAGGACCCTACGAGCAGTACTTC
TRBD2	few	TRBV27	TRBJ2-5	CASRDVAGEETQYF	TGTGCCAGCAGGGATGTAGCGGGGGAAGAGACCCAGTACTTC
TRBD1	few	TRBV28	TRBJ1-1	CASSSPGQGAVKAFF	TGTGCCAGCAGCTCCCCGGGACAGGGGGCGGTTAAAGCTTTCTTT
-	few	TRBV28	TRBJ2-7	CASSLPNSLEQYF	TGTGCCAGCAGTTTACCCAACAGCCTAGAGCAGTACTTC
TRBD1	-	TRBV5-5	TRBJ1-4	CASSLAGGTGGEKLFF	TGTGCCAGCAGCTTGGCCGGGGGGACAGGAGGGGAAAAACTGTTTTTT
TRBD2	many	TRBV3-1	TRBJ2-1	CASTQGGANKGEQFF	TGTGCCAGCACTCAGGGAGGGGCTAACAAGGGTGAGCAGTTCTTC
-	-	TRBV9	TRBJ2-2	CASREKDSRGNTGELFF	TGTGCCAGCAGAGAAAAGGACTCCAGGGGGAACACCGGGGAGCTGTTTTTT
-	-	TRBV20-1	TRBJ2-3	CSAPLGRGTDTQYF	TGCAGTGCCCCCCTCGGGAGAGGGACAGATACGCAGTATTTT
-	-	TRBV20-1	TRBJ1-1	CSASKSRNTEAFF	TGCAGTGCTAGTAAATCGCGGAACACTGAAGCTTTCTTT
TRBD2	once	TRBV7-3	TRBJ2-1	CASSSNGRGQFF	TGTGCCAGCAGCTCAAACGGGAGGGGCCAGTTCTTC
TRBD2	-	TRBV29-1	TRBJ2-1	CSASEGGTSPHF	TGCAGCGCCTCGGAGGGGGGGACTAGCCCCCACTTC
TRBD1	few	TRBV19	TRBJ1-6	CASRIGTGTVRSPLHF	TGTGCCAGTAGGATCGGGACCGGGACAGTAAGATCACCCCTCCACTTT
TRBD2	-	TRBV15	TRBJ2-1	CATSSLGATSGRATLGNEQFF	TGTGCCACCAGCAGTCTTGGTGCAACTAGCGGGCGCGCTACGCTTGGAAATGAGCAGTTCTTC
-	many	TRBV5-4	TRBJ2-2	CASREGNTGELFF	TGTGCCAGCAGGGAGGGTAACACCGGGGAGCTGTTTTTT
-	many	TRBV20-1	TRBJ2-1	CSADRGVNNEQFF	TGCAGTGCCGACCGCGGGGTTAACAATGAGCAGTTCTTC
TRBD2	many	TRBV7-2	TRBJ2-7	CASSTREGLAGSKAQYF	TGTGCCAGCAGCACCCGAGAGGGACTAGCGGGATCCAAAGCCCAGTACTTC
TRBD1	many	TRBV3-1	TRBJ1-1	CASSQEHWGQGNTEAFF	TGTGCCAGCAGCCAAGAGCACTGGGGACAGGGAAACACTGAAGCTTTCTTT
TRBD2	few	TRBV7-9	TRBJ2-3	CASMGRTSGSRLTDTQYF	TGTGCCAGCATGGGTAGGACTAGCGGGAGTCGTTTAACAGATACGCAGTATTTT
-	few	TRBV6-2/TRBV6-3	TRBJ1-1	CASRLGLAEAFF	TGTGCCAGCAGATTGGGGTTGGCTGAAGCTTTCTTT
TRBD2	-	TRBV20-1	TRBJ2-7	CSARGLAGESYEQYF	TGCAGTGCTAGAGGGCTAGCGGGAGAGTCCTACGAGCAGTACTTC
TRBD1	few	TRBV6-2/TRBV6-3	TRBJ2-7	CASSYETGSQRYDYEQYF	TGTGCCAGCAGTTACGAGACAGGGTCTCAACGCTACGACTACGAGCAGTACTTC
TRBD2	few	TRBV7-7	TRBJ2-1	CASSSTSGRDDEQFF	TGTGCCAGCAGCTCGACTAGCGGGAGGGATGATGAGCAGTTCTTC
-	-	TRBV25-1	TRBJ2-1	CASSEYGYEQFF	TGTGCCAGCAGTGAATACGGGTATGAGCAGTTCTTC
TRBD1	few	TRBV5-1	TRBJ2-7	CASSSQPGQGSYEQYF	TGCGCCAGCAGCTCACAACCGGGACAGGGCTCCTACGAGCAGTACTTC
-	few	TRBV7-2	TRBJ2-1	CASSDVIALRYNEQFF	TGTGCCAGCTCCGACGTGATCGCCTTGCGGTACAATGAGCAGTTCTTC
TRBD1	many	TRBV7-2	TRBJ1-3	CASTSWTGSGNTIYF	TGTGCCAGCACCTCCTGGACAGGGTCTGGAAACACCATATATTTT
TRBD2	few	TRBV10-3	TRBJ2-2	CAIRGTSGANTGELFF	TGTGCCATCAGGGGGACTAGCGGGGCGAACACCGGGGAGCTGTTTTTT
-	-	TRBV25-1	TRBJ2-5	CASSGLDSVQETQYF	TGTGCCAGCAGTGGATTGGACAGCGTCCAAGAGACCCAGTACTTC
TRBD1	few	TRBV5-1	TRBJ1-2	CASSGVPGGMGYGYTF	TGCGCCAGCAGCGGTGTTCCAGGGGGAATGGGCTATGGCTACACCTTC
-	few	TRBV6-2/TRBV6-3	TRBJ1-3	CASSYSGNTIYF	TGTGCCAGCAGTTACTCTGGAAACACCATATATTTT
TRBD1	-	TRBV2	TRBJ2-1	CASSEGQGSNEQFF	TGTGCCAGCAGTGAGGGACAGGGGTCCAATGAGCAGTTCTTC
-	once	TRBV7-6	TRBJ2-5	CASSADTIQETQYF	TGTGCCAGCAGCGCCGATACTATCCAAGAGACCCAGTACTTC
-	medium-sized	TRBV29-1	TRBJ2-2	CSVESSEGPGELFF	TGCAGCGTTGAATCTTCAGAAGGGCCCGGGGAGCTGTTTTTT
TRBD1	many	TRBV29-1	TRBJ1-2	CSVPGQGNYGYTF	TGCAGCGTACCGGGACAGGGTAACTATGGCTACACCTTC
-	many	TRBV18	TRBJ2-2	CASSPGLNTGELFF	TGTGCCAGCTCACCGGGACTCAACACCGGGGAGCTGTTTTTT
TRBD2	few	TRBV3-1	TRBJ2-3	CASSRGSGTQYF	TGTGCCAGCAGCCGAGGTAGCGGGACGCAGTATTTT
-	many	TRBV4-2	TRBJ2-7	CASSQVVSEVFEQYF	TGTGCCAGCAGCCAAGTAGTCAGTGAGGTGTTCGAGCAGTACTTC
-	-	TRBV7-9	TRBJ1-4	CASSSGRANEKLFF	TGTGCCAGCAGCTCCGGGAGAGCTAATGAAAAACTGTTTTTT
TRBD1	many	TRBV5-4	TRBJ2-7	CASSLTTGTGVDEQYF	TGTGCCAGCAGCTTGACCACCGGGACAGGGGTGGACGAGCAGTACTTC
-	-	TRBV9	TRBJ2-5	CASSVGGTRQETQYF	TGTGCCAGCAGCGTAGGTGGGACCAGACAAGAGACCCAGTACTTC
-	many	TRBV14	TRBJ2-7	CASSQRTTSSQNYEQYF	TGTGCCAGCAGCCAACGAACCACAAGTTCCCAAAACTACGAGCAGTACTTC
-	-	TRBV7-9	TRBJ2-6	CASRSLGANVLTF	TGTGCCAGCAGATCCCTGGGGGCCAACGTCCTGACTTTC
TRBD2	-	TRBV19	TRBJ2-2	CASSDLAGNTGELFF	TGTGCCAGTAGTGACCTAGCGGGGAACACCGGGGAGCTGTTTTTT
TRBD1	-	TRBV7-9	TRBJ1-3	CASSLKGQSGSGNTIYF	TGTGCCAGCAGCTTGAAGGGACAGTCCGGCTCTGGAAACACCATATATTTT
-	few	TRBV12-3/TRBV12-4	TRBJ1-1	CASSSGLFEAFF	TGTGCCAGCAGTTCAGGGCTTTTTGAAGCTTTCTTT
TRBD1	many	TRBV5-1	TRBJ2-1	CASSLSGTDNEQFF	TGCGCCAGCAGCTTGTCTGGGACAGACAATGAGCAGTTCTTC
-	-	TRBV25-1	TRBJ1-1	CASSGDKGTEAFF	TGTGCCAGCAGCGGGGATAAGGGCACTGAAGCTTTCTTT
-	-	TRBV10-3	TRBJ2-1	CAISRDNEQFF	TGTGCCATCAGTCGGGACAATGAGCAGTTCTTC
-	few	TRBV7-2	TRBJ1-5	CASSLTGWEPQHF	TGTGCCAGCAGCTTAACAGGCTGGGAGCCCCAGCATTTT
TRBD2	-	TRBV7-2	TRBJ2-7	CASSLDGREQYF	TGTGCCAGCAGCTTAGACGGGAGGGAGCAGTACTTC
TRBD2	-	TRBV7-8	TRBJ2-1	CASSSPRLAVDNEQFF	TGTGCCAGCAGCTCCCCCCGACTAGCGGTTGACAATGAGCAGTTCTTC
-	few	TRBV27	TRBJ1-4	CASSFAGAGEKLFF	TGTGCCAGCAGTTTTGCGGGGGCTGGAGAAAAACTGTTTTTT
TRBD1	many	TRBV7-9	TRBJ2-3	CASSAGGEVDTQYF	TGTGCCAGCAGCGCAGGGGGTGAGGTGGATACGCAGTATTTT